The clone carrying this T cell receptor beta chain has only one observation. The antigen is not known. This record comes from a study of CD8+CD57+ T cells in acquired aplastic anemia. On the study more broadly: DNA recovered from sorted CD4+ and CD8+ cells had a mean of roughly 3 ug. Study-level points and caveats: Controls and patients did not differ significantly in CD8+ Simpson's diversity.

Germline CDR1 and CDR2: MGHDK and SYGVNS. CDR3 length: 18 residues. Germline trimming cut 3 bases from V and 6 bases from J; bases unmatched to any gene: 12. The sequenced patients had an expansion of CD8+CD57+ cells seen by flow cytometry. Both TCR beta VDJ combination and CDR3 sequence profiling were carried out. Genomic DNA was the template for this profiling. TCRdb fed the reads into MiXCR, producing one record per CDR3 protein. The sample lists hundreds of thousands of distinct CDR3 sequences; roughly 34% were seen once. The chain carries TRBV25-1 and TRBJ2-1, with 12 positions matching TRBD2. What was sequenced was sorted CD4+, CD8+, or CD8+CD57+ T cells (not recorded which) from PBMCs. The TCR sequence derives from a human donor with aplastic anemia. The CDR3: CASSEGGLAGSYGNEQFF. The DNA for the CDR3 is TGTGCCAGCAGTGAGGGTGGACTAGCGGGGAGCTATGGCAATGAGCAGTTCTTC.